The 12 T cell receptor beta chains presented below share a single source sample, sequenced in a study of monozygotic twins with cystic fibrosis. Measured with immunoSEQ multiplex PCR; TCRdb has only the in-frame clones, and not every one. The sample shows 30,000 to 35,000 clones, more than 60% of them seen only once. The sequenced sample was blood. The receptors were sampled from a girl aged 5 to 17 with cystic fibrosis.

The V and J genes are TRBV4-3 and TRBJ2-7; D is perhaps TRBD2 (6 bases). V lost 4 bases and J lost 2, with 18 bases in between. The germline gives CDR1 LGHNA, CDR2 YSLEER. The CDR3 consists of 16 residues. The CDR3 bases are TGCGCCAGCAGCCTCGGCGCGGGGTGGGCCCCCTACGAGCAGTACGTC. Protein: CASSLGAGWAPYEQYV.

This chain links TRBV13 with TRBJ2-7, with TRBD2 as a possible D gene (6 bases). V was cut by 4 bases and J by 2 bases, with 15 bases left in between. This CDR3 comprises 15 residues. Germline assignment: CDR1 PRHDT and CDR2 FYEKMQ (reference sequence). The CDR3 bases are TGTGCCAGCAGCTCCAATAGCGGAGGGCCCTACGAGCAGTACGTC. Translated, it gives CASSSNSGGPYEQYV.

The chain links TRBV4-1 to TRBJ1-5; 7 bases agree with TRBD1. The CDR3 is 14 residues long. Losses at the gene ends were 2 bases for V and 3 bases for J; bases not matched to a gene: 1. Germline lookup yields CDR1 MGHRA and CDR2 YSYEKL. The CDR3, as DNA: TGCGCCAGCAGCCAAAAGGGGGCCAATCAGCCCCAGCATTTT. The encoded protein is CASSQKGANQPQHF.

This CDR3 is CASSSSGLSTGQETQYF. The CDR3 nucleotides are TGTGCCAGCAGCTCATCCGGGCTCTCAACTGGCCAAGAGACCCAGTACTTC. The chain has TRBV7-2 and TRBJ2-5; unclear D gene. The V and J ends lost 4 bases and 1 base respectively, with 19 bases between them. Per germline, CDR1 SGHTA and CDR2 FQGNSA. The CDR3 covers 17 residues.

The rearrangement joins TRBV7-2 to TRBJ1-1, with D uncertain. Per germline, CDR1 SGHTA and CDR2 FQGNSA. The V and J ends lost 1 base and 5 bases respectively, with 8 bases between them. This CDR3 contains 13 residues. This CDR3 reads CASSLDGVTEAFF. In DNA, the CDR3 is TGTGCCAGCAGCTTAGACGGTGTGACTGAAGCTTTCTTT.

This chain uses TRBV19 with TRBJ1-5; D is possibly TRBD1 (5 bases). Trimming shortened V by 6 bases and J by 0 bases, and 18 bases separated the two germline ends. Germline V gives CDR1 LNHDA, CDR2 SQIVND (reference sequence). This CDR3 region has 17 residues. The CDR3 DNA reads as TGTGCCAGTAGCGGTAGGGACGGTTTTTATAGCAATCAGCCCCAGCATTTT. Translation gives CASSGRDGFYSNQPQHF.

The chain carries TRBV7-9 and TRBJ2-1, with 9 bases that match TRBD2. V lost 5 bases, J lost 5 bases, and 7 bases stayed unmatched. Germline CDR1 and CDR2: SEHNR and FQNEAQ (reference sequence). The CDR3 loop spans 15 amino acids. CDR3 DNA sequence: TGTGCCAGCAGCCACCGCGGGGGGGCCGACAATGAGCAGTTCTTC. Protein product: CASSHRGGADNEQFF.

The chain is built from TRBV7-9 and TRBJ2-7; D tentatively fits TRBD1 or TRBD2 (5 bases each). Germline V lookup: CDR1 SEHNR, CDR2 FQNEAQ (reference sequence). Trimming shortened V by 7 bases and J by 4 bases, and 17 bases separated the two germline ends. The CDR3 extends over 14 amino acids. The CDR3 coding sequence is TGTGCCAGCAAGAGGGACCTTCTTTGTTACGAGCAGTACGTC. Its translation: CASKRDLLCYEQYV.

V is TRBV5-1 and J is TRBJ2-3, with TRBD2 matching 11 bases. The CDR3 contains 18 residues. V shed 0 bases, J shed 3 bases, and the junction held 9 bases outside the gene matches. In germline, CDR1 is SGHRS, CDR2 YFSETQ. The chain's CDR3 is CASSLDGTSGSRTDTQYF. CDR3 coding DNA: TGCGCCAGCAGCTTGGATGGAACTAGCGGGAGTCGGACAGATACGCAGTATTTT.

This clone was found a few times. The gene calls are TRBV18 and TRBJ2-7, with no clear D. Germline CDR1 and CDR2: KGHSH and LQKENI. The CDR3 sequence is 14 residues long. V lost 0 bases to trimming and J lost 3 bases, with 9 bases between them. The CDR3 nucleotides read TGTGCCAGCTCACCACCGTCTTTTGGCTACGAGCAGTACTTC. This gives the protein CASSPPSFGYEQYF.

This clone was detected only a few times. This sequence joins TRBV5-6 and TRBJ1-5, with a possible D match to TRBD1 (5 bases). The CDR3 is 13 residues long. CDR1 is SGHDT, CDR2 YYEEEE, per germline. Deletions cut 4 bases from V and 8 bases from J, with 13 bases between. The CDR3 nucleotides are TGTGCCAGCAGCCCTTACGGGGGTGAGCCCCAGCATTTT. It yields the protein CASSPYGGEPQHF.

In this sample, this clone turned up once. This chain connects TRBV29-1 to TRBJ1-2; D call uncertain. Trimming stripped 7 bases from V and 8 bases from J, with 11 bases between. In germline, CDR1 is SQVTM, CDR2 ANQGSEA. This CDR3 region has 10 residues. The CDR3 nucleotides are TGCAGCGCCTACGGTGGGGGCTACACCTTC. This gives the protein CSAYGGGYTF.